These 23 T cell receptor beta chains originate from one sample sequenced in a study of Graves' ophthalmopathy and Graves' hyperthyroidism (dated by TCRdb to the late 2010s). The instrument was an Illumina HiSeq 2000. For repertoire sequencing, TCR beta CDR3 regions were amplified from RNA transcripts. A first-round RT-PCR used HTBI primers with the Qiagen OneStep RT-PCR kit, followed by a second-round multiplex PCR, size selection and purification. TCRdb applied fastp at Q25 and MiXCR to the public reads, then kept only in-frame beta chains. Each entry merges the rows of one CDR3 protein and shows their most common DNA and genes. This sample is represented by about 1.2 million distinct CDR3 sequences; about 38% of them were singletons. 11% of the sample comes from the top ten. Input material: peripheral blood or thyroid tissue (not recorded which). These receptors originate from an adult man with Graves' hyperthyroidism.

In this sample, this clonotype turned up once. The chain employs TRBV29-1 and TRBJ1-5; 7 nucleotides align to TRBD1. This CDR3 region has 12 residues. Unmatched junction bases numbered 3, after V lost 4 bases and J lost 6 bases. Germline CDR1 reads SQVTM; CDR2 reads ANQGSEA. CDR3 protein: CSVGDSFQPQHF. CDR3 coding DNA: TGCAGCGTTGGGGACAGTTTTCAGCCCCAGCATTTT.

In DNA form, the CDR3 reads TGCAGCGTCCGAGACGGGGACAGCTACACCTTC. It yields the protein CSVRDGDSYTF. The rearrangement joins TRBV29-1 to TRBJ1-2; tentative D call: TRBD1 (6 bases). This CDR3 has 11 residues. Per the germline V gene, CDR1 is SQVTM and CDR2 is ANQGSEA. Trimming took off 6 bases at V and 9 bases at J, with 14 bases between the two ends.

This clonotype was observed once. The V and J genes are TRBV10-2 and TRBJ2-5; 15 positions match TRBD2. The CDR3 has 16 residues. V gave up 4 bases and J gave up 11 bases; unmatched junction bases: 11. The V gene's germline CDR1 is WSHSY and CDR2 SAAADI. CDR3: CASSAGLAGGPEEQYF. The CDR3 DNA reads TGCGCCAGCAGTGCCGGACTAGCGGGAGGGCCGGAAGAGCAGTACTTC.

This clonotype was counted ten times or more. The chain has TRBV25-1 and TRBJ2-2, with 7 nucleotides matching TRBD2. This CDR3 comprises 14 residues. Trimming at V came to 1 base and at J to 5 bases, leaving 1 base not matched to a gene. Germline V gives CDR1 MGHDK, CDR2 SYGVNS. This chain's CDR3 is CASSEWGGTGELFF. The CDR3 DNA reads TGTGCCAGCAGTGAATGGGGGGGGACCGGGGAGCTGTTTTTT.

As concerns this clonotype: A much larger clone differs from this one at a single base, so this may be a read error. The chain recombines TRBV29-1 with TRBJ2-7, with D tentatively TRBD1 or TRBD2 (6 bases each). Deletions cut 6 bases from V and 2 bases from J, with 17 bases between. Germline CDR1 is SQVTM and CDR2 is ANQGSEA. This CDR3 region has 14 residues. The CDR3 coding sequence is TGCAGCGTCTCAGGGGAGGCAGGGGCCTACGAGCAGTACTTC. Translated, it gives CSVSGEAGAYEQYF.

This clonotype appeared a few times. This clone may be a read error of a much larger clone one base away. The chain joins TRBV10-3 to TRBJ1-5; no reliable D call. V lost 5 bases and J lost 1, with 12 bases in between. The CDR3 loop spans 15 amino acids. Germline loops: CDR1 ENHRY, CDR2 SYGVKD. The chain's CDR3 is CAISYGEGSNQPQHF. CDR3 sequence (DNA): TGTGCCATCAGTTATGGGGAGGGCAGCAATCAGCCCCAGCATTTT.

This clonotype has a count of ten or more. V and J are TRBV13 and TRBJ1-4; TRBD1 might be the D (5 bases). V shed 5 bases and J shed 7 bases, with 17 bases lying between them. The CDR3 totals 15 residues. Germline CDR1 reads PRHDT; CDR2 reads FYEKMQ (reference sequence). Written as DNA, the CDR3 is TGTGCCAGCAGCGCGTCGGCAGGGCGAAGTGAAAAACTGTTTTTT. It encodes CASSASAGRSEKLFF.

The V and J genes are TRBV24-1 and TRBJ2-3; possible D gene TRBD2, 5 bases. The CDR3 consists of 16 residues. V lost 1 base to trimming and J lost 6 bases, with 16 bases between them. Germline V gives CDR1 KGHDR, CDR2 SFDVKD. CDR3 in DNA: TGTGCCACCAGTGATTTTAAACGGCTAGCTTCTGATACGCAGTATTTT. This gives the protein CATSDFKRLASDTQYF.

The rearrangement uses TRBV10-3 and TRBJ1-5; D gene unclear. V lost 8 bases to trimming and J lost 4 bases, with 18 bases between them. The CDR3 covers 15 residues. CDR1 ENHRY and CDR2 SYGVKD come from the germline V gene. The CDR3 DNA is TGTGCCATCGGCTCTAACACAGAGGAAAATCAGCCCCAGCATTTT. It codes for CAIGSNTEENQPQHF.

This clonotype was seen ten or more times. Relative to the germline gene, one junction end is altered; a read error may explain this. The rearrangement links TRBV29-1 to TRBJ2-5; the D is unclear. The CDR3 runs to 13 residues. CDR1 SQVTM and CDR2 ANQGSEA come from the germline V gene. CDR3: CSVLGLRQATQYF. In DNA, the CDR3 is TGCAGCGTTTTAGGCCTCCGCCAAGCGACCCAGTACTTC.

About this clonotype: Given a much more abundant clone one base away, this may be a read error. This rearrangement joins TRBV7-2 to TRBJ1-1; D possibly corresponds to TRBD1 (6 bases). CDR3 length: 15 amino acids. V was cut by 3 bases and J by 8 bases, with 19 bases left in between. Germline assignment: CDR1 SGHTA and CDR2 FQGNSA. CDR3 amino acids: CASSFDRMVGTEAFF. CDR3 bases: TGTGCCAGCAGCTTCGATCGGATGGTGGGGACAGAAGCTTTCTTT. The full variable domain, in which reference TRBV7-2 and TRBJ1-1 provide the parts outside the CDR3, is GAGVSQSPSNKVTEKGKDVELRCDPISGHTALYWYRQSLGQGLEFLIYFQGNSAPDKSGLPSDRFSAERTGGSVSTLTIQRTQQEDSAVYLCASSFDRMVGTEAFFGQGTRLTVV.

Concerning this clonotype itself: A much larger clonotype is one base distant, so this may be a read error. J is TRBJ1-2 and V is TRBV5-1, with unresolved D. The CDR3 is made up of 12 amino acids. Germline CDR1 reads SGHRS; CDR2 reads YFSETQ. V lost 5 bases, J lost 7 bases, and 12 bases lay in between. Here the CDR3 reads CASSGGGFGYTF. The DNA of the CDR3 is TGCGCCAGCAGTGGCGGCGGTTTTGGCTACACCTTC.

The chain couples TRBV7-2 to TRBJ2-7; D perhaps matches TRBD2 (7 bases). Trimming left V 5 bases short and J 7 bases short, with 21 bases between. CDR3 size: 15 residues. Germline V gene data show CDR1 as SGHTA and CDR2 as FQGNSA. The CDR3 here is CASSPTGGGLGEQYF. In DNA, the CDR3 is TGTGCCAGCAGCCCGACAGGCGGGGGCCTAGGGGAGCAGTACTTC.

This clonotype turned up a few times. The chain carries TRBV12-3 or TRBV12-4 and TRBJ2-7; perhaps TRBD2 as D (5 bases). The CDR3 is made up of 13 amino acids. The CDR3 DNA is TGTGCTAGCCGGCCCGGGAATACCTACGAGCAGTACTTC. Translating gives CASRPGNTYEQYF.

The genes are TRBV7-7 and TRBJ1-2; no clear D. Germline V gene lookup returns CDR1 SSHAT and CDR2 FNYEAQ (reference sequence). The CDR3 totals 13 residues. Trimming pared 6 bases from V and 7 bases from J, leaving 15 bases between. CDR3 protein: CASSWRDWAGYTF. CDR3 nucleotides: TGTGCCAGCAGTTGGCGGGATTGGGCTGGCTACACCTTC.

V usage is TRBV27 and J usage is TRBJ2-2; D might be TRBD2 (6 bases). Trimming removed 7 bases from V and 3 bases from J, with 15 bases in between. The length of the CDR3 is 15 residues. CDR1 MNHEY and CDR2 SMNVEV come from the germline V gene (reference sequence). This CDR3 is CASTSRGRYTGELFF. For the CDR3, the DNA is TGTGCCAGCACCTCACGAGGGAGGTACACCGGGGAGCTGTTTTTT.

There are many counts of this clonotype. The gene calls are TRBV20-1 and TRBJ1-6; 8 nucleotides line up with TRBD1. The CDR3 length is 14 residues. CDR1 and CDR2 (germline): DFQATT, SNEGSKA (reference sequence). V shed 5 bases, J shed 7 bases, and the junction held 7 bases outside the gene matches. The CDR3 DNA reads TGCAGTGCTCCTGGTGCAGGGGGCAATTCACCCCTCCACTTT. Amino acid sequence: CSAPGAGGNSPLHF.

The rearrangement links TRBV14 to TRBJ1-1, with D uncertain. The CDR3 loop spans 15 amino acids. The germline V gene encodes CDR1 SGHDN and CDR2 FVKESK. Trimming removed 1 base at V and 4 bases at J, with 13 bases between. The CDR3 spells CASSQVAGSGTEAFF. The DNA for the CDR3 is TGTGCCAGCAGCCAAGTAGCAGGATCGGGCACTGAAGCTTTCTTT.

The chain carries TRBV28 and TRBJ2-7; 7 positions match TRBD1. Germline CDR1 reads MDHEN; CDR2 reads SYDVKM. J lost 3 bases, V lost 6 bases, and 8 bases had no gene match. The CDR3 spans 14 residues. The CDR3 coding sequence is TGTGCCAGCAGAAGACAGGGACCATACTACGAGCAGTACTTC. Translated, it gives CASRRQGPYYEQYF.

This clonotype was picked up many times. The chain employs TRBV2 and TRBJ1-5; TRBD1 might be the D (6 bases). V was trimmed by 3 bases and J by 7 bases, leaving 13 bases between them. Germline CDR1 reads SNHLY; CDR2 reads FYNNEI. There are 14 residues in the CDR3. The CDR3 DNA follows: TGTGCCAGCAGTGATGGGGGGCCGGGGCAGCCCCAGCATTTT. Protein: CASSDGGPGQPQHF.

This clonotype has only a few counts. The CDR3, as DNA: TGTGCCAGCAGCAACCGGACAGATGCAGCCCACGAGCAGTACTTC. This codes for CASSNRTDAAHEQYF. J is TRBJ2-7 and V is TRBV7-2; D is perhaps TRBD1 (6 bases). The CDR3 has 15 residues. V was clipped by 5 bases and J by 5 bases, with 19 bases between them. Germline V gene data show CDR1 as SGHTA and CDR2 as FQGNSA.

The chain carries TRBV19 and TRBJ2-7; D could derive from TRBD1 or TRBD2 (6 bases each). Germline V lookup: CDR1 LNHDA, CDR2 SQIVND (reference sequence). The CDR3 length is 14 residues. Trimming shortened V by 6 bases and J by 0 bases, and 12 bases separated the two germline ends. The CDR3 is CASRGGTSSYEQYF. The CDR3 DNA reads as TGTGCCAGTAGAGGGGGGACAAGCTCCTACGAGCAGTACTTC.

This clonotype was counted many times. The gene calls are TRBV7-3 and TRBJ1-3; 7 nucleotides align to TRBD1. V lost 5 bases, J lost 2 bases, and 6 bases stayed unmatched. From germline, CDR1 is SGHTA and CDR2 FQGTGA. The CDR3 spans 15 residues. CDR3 nucleotides: TGTGCCAGCAGCATAGTAGGACAGGCTGGAAACACCATATATTTT. Its translation: CASSIVGQAGNTIYF.